In this sample, the clone carrying this TCR beta chain is medium-sized. Antigen unknown. The data stem from a study of spatial heterogeneity in lung cancer. Trimming left V 3 bases short and J 6 bases short, with 3 bases between. The germline gives CDR1 MDHEN, CDR2 SYDVKM. The CDR3 has 11 amino acids. This sample's time point: sample taken at primary tumor resection. Broader study findings: The study found that expanded intratumoral alpha and beta TCR counts tracked tumor mutation counts.

Via MiXCR, TCRdb re-called the 5' RACE reads, giving one row per CDR3 protein. The table shows approximately 7,800 distinct CDR3 sequences, with about 8% occurring only once. Sequencing was performed on lung tumor tissue, taken at surgery. The chain carries TRBV28 and TRBJ2-1; no reliable D call. This TCR derives from a male donor with early-stage non-small cell lung cancer. Here the CDR3 DNA reads TGTGCCAGCAGTTTGACCAATGAGCAGTTCTTC. The encoded protein is CASSLTNEQFF.